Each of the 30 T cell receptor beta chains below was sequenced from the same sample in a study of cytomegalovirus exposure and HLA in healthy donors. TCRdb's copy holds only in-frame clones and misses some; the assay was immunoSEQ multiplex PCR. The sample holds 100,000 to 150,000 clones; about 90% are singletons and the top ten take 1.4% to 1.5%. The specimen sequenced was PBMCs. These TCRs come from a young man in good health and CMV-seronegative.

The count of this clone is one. CDR3 protein: CAWGLSGYTF. Written as DNA, the CDR3 is TGTGCCTGGGGCCTTTCTGGCTACACCTTC. The V and J genes are TRBV30 and TRBJ1-2; D not certain. Between the trimmed V and J ends, which lost 5 bases and 7 bases, there was a span of 8 bases. CDR1 and CDR2 (germline): GTSNPN, SVGIG (reference sequence). CDR3 length: 10 amino acids.

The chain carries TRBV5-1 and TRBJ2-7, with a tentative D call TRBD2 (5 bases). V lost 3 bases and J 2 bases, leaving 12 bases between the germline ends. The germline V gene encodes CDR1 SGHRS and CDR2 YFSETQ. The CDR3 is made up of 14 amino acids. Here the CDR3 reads CASSWESSAYEQYF. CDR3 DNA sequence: TGCGCCAGCAGCTGGGAAAGTAGCGCCTACGAGCAGTACTTC.

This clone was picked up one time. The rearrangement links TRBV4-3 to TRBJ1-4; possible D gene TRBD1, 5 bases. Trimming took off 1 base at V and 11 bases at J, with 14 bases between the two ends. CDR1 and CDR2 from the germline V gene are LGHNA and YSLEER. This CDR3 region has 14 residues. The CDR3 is CASSQGAARQKLFF. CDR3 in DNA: TGCGCCAGCAGCCAAGGGGCAGCCCGACAGAAACTGTTTTTT.

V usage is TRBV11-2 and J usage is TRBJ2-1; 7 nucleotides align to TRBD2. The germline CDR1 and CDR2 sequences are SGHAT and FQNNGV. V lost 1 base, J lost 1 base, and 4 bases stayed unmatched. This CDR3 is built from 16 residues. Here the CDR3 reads CASSLVVGGSYNEQFF. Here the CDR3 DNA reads TGTGCCAGCAGCTTAGTGGTGGGAGGGTCCTACAATGAGCAGTTCTTC.

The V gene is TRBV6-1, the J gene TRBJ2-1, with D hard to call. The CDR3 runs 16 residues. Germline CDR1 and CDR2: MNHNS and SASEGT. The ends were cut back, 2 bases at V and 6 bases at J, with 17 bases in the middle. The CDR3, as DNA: TGTGCCAGCAGTGAATTAGGCGGTTACGTCCGCAATGAGCAGTTCTTC. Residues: CASSELGGYVRNEQFF.

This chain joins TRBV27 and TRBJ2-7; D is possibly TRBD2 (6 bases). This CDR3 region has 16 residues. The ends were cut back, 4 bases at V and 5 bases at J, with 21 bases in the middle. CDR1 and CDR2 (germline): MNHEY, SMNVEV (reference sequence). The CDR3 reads CASSSIALAYGDEQYF. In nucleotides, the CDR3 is TGTGCCAGCAGTTCAATCGCCCTAGCGTACGGAGACGAGCAGTACTTC.

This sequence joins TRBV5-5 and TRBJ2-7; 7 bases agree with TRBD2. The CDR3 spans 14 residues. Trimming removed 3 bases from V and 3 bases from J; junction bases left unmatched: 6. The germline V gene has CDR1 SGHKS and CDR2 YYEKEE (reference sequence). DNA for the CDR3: TGTGCCAGCAGCTCCGAGCGGGGAAACTACGAGCAGTACTTC. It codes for CASSSERGNYEQYF.

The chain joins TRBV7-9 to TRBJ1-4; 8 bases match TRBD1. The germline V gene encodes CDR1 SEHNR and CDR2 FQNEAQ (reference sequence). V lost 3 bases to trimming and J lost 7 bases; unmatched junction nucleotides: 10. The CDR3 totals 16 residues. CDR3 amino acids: CASSLGASGGVEKLFF. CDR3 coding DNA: TGTGCCAGCAGCTTGGGGGCTTCAGGGGGCGTTGAAAAACTGTTTTTT.

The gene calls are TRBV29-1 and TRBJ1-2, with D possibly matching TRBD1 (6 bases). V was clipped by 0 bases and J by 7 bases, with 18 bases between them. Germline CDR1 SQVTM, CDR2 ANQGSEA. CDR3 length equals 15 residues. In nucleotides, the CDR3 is TGCAGCGTTGAAGATCGGGGGGGCCTGGGGTCTGGCTACACCTTC. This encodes CSVEDRGGLGSGYTF.

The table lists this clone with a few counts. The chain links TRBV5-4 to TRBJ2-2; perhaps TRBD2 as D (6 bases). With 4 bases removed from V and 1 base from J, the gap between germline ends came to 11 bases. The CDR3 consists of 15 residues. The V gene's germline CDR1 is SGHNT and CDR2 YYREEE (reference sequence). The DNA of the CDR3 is TGTGCCAGCAGCGTGGGACTCTTGAACACCGGGGAGCTGTTTTTT. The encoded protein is CASSVGLLNTGELFF. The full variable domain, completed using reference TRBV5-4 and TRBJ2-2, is ETGVTQSPTHLIKTRGQQVTLRCSSQSGHNTVSWYQQALGQGPQFIFQYYREEENGRGNFPPRFSGLQFPNYSSELNVNALELDDSALYLCASSVGLLNTGELFFGEGSRLTVL.

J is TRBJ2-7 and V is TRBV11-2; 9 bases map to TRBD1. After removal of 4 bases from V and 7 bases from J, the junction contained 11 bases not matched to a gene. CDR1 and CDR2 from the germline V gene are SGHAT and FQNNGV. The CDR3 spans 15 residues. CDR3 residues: CASSYTGGASNEQYF. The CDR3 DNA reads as TGTGCCAGCAGCTATACAGGGGGCGCTTCGAATGAGCAGTACTTC. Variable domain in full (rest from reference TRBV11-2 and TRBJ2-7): EAGVAQSPRYKIIEKRQSVAFWCNPISGHATLYWYQQILGQGPKLLIQFQNNGVVDDSQLPKDRFSAERLKGVDSTLKIQPAKLEDSAVYLCASSYTGGASNEQYFGPGTRLTVT.

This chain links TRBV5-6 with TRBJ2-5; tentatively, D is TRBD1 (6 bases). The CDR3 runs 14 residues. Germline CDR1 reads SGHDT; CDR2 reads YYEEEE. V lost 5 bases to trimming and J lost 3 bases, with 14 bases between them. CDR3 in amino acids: CASRSTGLEETQYF. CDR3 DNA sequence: TGTGCCAGCAGAAGTACAGGGTTGGAAGAGACCCAGTACTTC.

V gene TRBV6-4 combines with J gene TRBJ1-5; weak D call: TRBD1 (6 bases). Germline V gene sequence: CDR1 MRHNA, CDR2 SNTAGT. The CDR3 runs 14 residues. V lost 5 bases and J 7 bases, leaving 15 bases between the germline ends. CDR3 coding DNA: TGTGCCAGCAGTTACAGGGAAAGAGGGCAGCCCCAGCATTTT. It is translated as CASSYRERGQPQHF.

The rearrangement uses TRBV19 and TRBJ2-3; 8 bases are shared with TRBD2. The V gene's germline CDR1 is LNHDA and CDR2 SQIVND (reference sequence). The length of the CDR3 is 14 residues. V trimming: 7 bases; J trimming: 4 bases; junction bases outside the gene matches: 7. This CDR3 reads CASISGTLADTQYF. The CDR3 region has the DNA TGTGCCAGTATTAGCGGGACTCTCGCAGATACGCAGTATTTT.

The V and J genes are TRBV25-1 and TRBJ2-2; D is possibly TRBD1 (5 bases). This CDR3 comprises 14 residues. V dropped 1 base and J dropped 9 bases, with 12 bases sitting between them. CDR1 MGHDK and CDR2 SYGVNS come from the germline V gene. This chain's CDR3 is CASSESRGARELFF. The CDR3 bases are TGTGCCAGCAGTGAATCAAGGGGCGCGAGGGAGCTGTTTTTT.

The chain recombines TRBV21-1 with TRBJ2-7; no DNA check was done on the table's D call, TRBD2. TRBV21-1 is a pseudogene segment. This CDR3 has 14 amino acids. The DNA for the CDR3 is TGTGCCAGCAGCAAAGGGACTCCCGCCGACGAGCAGTACTTC. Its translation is CASSKGTPADEQYF.

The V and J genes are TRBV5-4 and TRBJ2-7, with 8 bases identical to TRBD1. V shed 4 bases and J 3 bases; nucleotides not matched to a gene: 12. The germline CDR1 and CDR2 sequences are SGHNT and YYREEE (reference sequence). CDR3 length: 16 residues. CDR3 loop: CASSVRDRRAGYEQYF. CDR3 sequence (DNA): TGTGCCAGCAGCGTAAGGGACAGGCGGGCAGGCTACGAGCAGTACTTC.

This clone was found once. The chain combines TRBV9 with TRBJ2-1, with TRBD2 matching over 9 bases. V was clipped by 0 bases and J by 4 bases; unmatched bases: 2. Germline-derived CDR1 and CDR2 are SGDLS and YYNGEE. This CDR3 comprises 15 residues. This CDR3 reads CASSVDAGGYNEQFF. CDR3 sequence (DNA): TGTGCCAGCAGCGTAGATGCGGGAGGGTACAATGAGCAGTTCTTC.

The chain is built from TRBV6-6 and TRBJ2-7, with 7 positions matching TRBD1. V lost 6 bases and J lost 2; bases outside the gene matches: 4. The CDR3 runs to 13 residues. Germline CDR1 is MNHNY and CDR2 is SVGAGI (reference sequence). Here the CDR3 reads CASSAGTAYEQYF. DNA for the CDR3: TGTGCCAGCAGCGCCGGGACAGCCTACGAGCAGTACTTC.

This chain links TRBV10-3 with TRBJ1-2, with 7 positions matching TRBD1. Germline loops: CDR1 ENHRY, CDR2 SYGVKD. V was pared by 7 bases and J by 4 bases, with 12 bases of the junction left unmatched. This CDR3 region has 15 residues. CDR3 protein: CAITALGGQSYGYTF. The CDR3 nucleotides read TGTGCCATCACGGCTTTAGGGGGCCAAAGCTATGGCTACACCTTC.

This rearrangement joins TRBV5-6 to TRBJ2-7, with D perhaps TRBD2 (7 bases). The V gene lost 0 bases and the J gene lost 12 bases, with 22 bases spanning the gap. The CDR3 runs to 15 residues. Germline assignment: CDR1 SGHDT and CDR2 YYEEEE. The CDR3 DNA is TGTGCCAGCAGCTTGGTAGGACAGAGCCGGGGGGAGGGGTACTTC. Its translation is CASSLVGQSRGEGYF.

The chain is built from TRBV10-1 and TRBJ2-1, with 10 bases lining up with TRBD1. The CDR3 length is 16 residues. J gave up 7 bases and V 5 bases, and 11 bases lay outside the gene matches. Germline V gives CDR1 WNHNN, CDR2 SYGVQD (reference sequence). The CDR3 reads CASSSRQGAAPNEQFF. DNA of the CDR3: TGCGCCAGCAGTTCCCGACAGGGGGCGGCCCCAAATGAGCAGTTCTTC.

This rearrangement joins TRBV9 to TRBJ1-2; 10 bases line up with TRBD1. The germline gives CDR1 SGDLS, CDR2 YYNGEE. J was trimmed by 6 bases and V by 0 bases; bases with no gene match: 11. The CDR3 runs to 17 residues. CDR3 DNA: TGTGCCAGCAGCGTAGGTTTTCCGGGACAGGGGTCCGATGGCTACACCTTC. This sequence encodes CASSVGFPGQGSDGYTF.

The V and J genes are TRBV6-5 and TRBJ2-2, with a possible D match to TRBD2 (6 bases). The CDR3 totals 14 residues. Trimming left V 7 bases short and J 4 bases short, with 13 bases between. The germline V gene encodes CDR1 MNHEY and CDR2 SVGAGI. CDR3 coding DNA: TGTGCCAGCACGTTTCAGGGAGGCACCGGGGAGCTGTTTTTT. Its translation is CASTFQGGTGELFF.

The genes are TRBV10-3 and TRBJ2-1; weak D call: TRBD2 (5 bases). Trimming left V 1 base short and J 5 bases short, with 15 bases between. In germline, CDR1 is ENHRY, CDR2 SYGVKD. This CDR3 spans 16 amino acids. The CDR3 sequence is CAISEYVAPGNNEQFF. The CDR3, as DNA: TGTGCCATCAGTGAGTATGTGGCACCCGGGAACAATGAGCAGTTCTTC.

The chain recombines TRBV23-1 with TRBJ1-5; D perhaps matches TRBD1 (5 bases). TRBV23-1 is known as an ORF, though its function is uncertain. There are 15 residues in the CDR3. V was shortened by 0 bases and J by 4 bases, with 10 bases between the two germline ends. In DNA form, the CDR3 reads TGCGCCAGCAGTCAATCGGGAGGGACTAATCAGCCCCAGCATTTT. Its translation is CASSQSGGTNQPQHF.

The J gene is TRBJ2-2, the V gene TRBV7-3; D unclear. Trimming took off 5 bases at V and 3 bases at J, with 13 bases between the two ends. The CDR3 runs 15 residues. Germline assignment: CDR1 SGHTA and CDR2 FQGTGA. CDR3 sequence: CASSKSTSHTGELFF. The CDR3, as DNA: TGTGCCAGCAGCAAAAGTACATCTCACACCGGGGAGCTGTTTTTT. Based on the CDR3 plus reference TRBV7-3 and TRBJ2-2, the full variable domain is GAGVSQTPSNKVTEKGKYVELRCDPISGHTALYWYRQSLGQGPEFLIYFQGTGAADDSGLPNDRFFAVRPEGSVSTLKIQRTERGDSAVYLCASSKSTSHTGELFFGEGSRLTVL.

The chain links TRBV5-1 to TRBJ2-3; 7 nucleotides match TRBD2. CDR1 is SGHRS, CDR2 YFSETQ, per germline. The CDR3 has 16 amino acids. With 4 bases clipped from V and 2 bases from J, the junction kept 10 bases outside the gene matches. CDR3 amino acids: CASSPSSGYPTDTQYF. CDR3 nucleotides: TGCGCCAGCAGCCCTTCTAGCGGATACCCCACAGATACGCAGTATTTT.

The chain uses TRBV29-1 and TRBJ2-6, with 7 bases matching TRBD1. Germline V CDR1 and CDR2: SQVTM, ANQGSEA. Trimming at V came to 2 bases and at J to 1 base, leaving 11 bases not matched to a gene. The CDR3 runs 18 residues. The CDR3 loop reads CSVEYADREISGANVLTF. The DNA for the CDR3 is TGCAGCGTTGAATATGCTGACAGGGAGATATCTGGGGCCAACGTCCTGACTTTC.

This CDR3 reads CASSFQGYEQYF. CDR3 DNA: TGTGCCAGCAGCTTTCAGGGCTACGAGCAGTACTTC. V is TRBV7-9 and J is TRBJ2-7; maybe TRBD1 (5 bases). Trimming took off 3 bases at V and 3 bases at J, with 6 bases between the two ends. The CDR3 has 12 residues. Germline CDR1 SEHNR, CDR2 FQNEAQ (reference sequence).